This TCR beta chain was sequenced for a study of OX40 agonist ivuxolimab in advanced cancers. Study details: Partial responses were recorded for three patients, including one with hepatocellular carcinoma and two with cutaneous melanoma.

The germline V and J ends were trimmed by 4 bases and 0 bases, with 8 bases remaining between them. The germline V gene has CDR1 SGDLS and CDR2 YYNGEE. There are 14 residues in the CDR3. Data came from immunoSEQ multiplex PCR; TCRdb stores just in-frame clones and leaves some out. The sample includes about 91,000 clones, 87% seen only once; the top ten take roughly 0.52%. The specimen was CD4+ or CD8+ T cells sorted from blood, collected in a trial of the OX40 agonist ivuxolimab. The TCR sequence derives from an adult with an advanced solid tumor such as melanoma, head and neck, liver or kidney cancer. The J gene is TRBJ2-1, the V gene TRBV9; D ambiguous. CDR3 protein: CASSLTTSYNEQFF. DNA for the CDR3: TGTGCCAGCAGCCTCACGACCTCCTACAATGAGCAGTTCTTC.